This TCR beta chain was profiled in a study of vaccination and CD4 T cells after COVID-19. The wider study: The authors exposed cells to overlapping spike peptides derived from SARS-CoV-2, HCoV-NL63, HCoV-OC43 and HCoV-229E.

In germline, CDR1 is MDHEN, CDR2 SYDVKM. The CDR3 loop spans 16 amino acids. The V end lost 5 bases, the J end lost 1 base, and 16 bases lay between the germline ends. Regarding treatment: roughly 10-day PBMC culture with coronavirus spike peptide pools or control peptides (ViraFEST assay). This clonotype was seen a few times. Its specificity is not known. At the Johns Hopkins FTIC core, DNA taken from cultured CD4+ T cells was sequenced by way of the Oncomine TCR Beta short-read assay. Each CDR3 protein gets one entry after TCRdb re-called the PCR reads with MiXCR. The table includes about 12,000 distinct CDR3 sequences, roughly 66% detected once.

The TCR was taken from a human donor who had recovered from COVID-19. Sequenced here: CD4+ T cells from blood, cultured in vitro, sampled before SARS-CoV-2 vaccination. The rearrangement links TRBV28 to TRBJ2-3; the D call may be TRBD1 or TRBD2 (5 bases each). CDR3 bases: TGTGCCAGCAGTCCCGGGGACGCCCAGGGCACAGATACGCAGTATTTT. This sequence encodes CASSPGDAQGTDTQYF.